The rows below give T cell receptor beta chains drawn from one sample of a study of T cell responses to AZD1222 COVID-19 vaccine. Clones were sequenced by immunoSEQ multiplex PCR, and TCRdb holds only the in-frame ones, with some missing. Of about 150,000 clones detected, about 87% appear once; the ten largest clones hold around 3%. The sample was peripheral blood, taken on day 0 of AZD1222 vaccination. Source of these receptors: an adult in good health. CDR3s include the opening cysteine and the closing phenylalanine or tryptophan. The D gene is left open where the match is weak. A clone size is listed for some rows: how often the clone was seen (once, few, many), or a class if it is expanded.

V gene: TRBV6-2/TRBV6-3
clone size: NA
D gene: TRBD1
J gene: TRBJ1-5
CDR3 protein: CASSPSRTGVHNQPQHF
CDR3 DNA: TGTGCCAGCAGTCCATCAAGGACAGGAGTCCATAATCAGCCCCAGCATTTT

V gene: TRBV3-1/TRBV3-2
clone size: NA
D gene: NA
J gene: TRBJ2-7
CDR3 protein: CASSQFQTYEQYF
CDR3 DNA: TGTGCCAGCAGCCAATTCCAAACCTACGAGCAGTACTTC

V gene: TRBV6-5
clone size: NA
D gene: NA
J gene: TRBJ1-5
CDR3 protein: CASSMTESQPQHF
CDR3 DNA: TGTGCCAGCAGTATGACAGAAAGTCAGCCCCAGCATTTT

V gene: TRBV9
clone size: NA
D gene: NA
J gene: TRBJ2-7
CDR3 protein: CASSVGDSDVREQYF
CDR3 DNA: TGTGCCAGCAGCGTAGGGGATTCGGATGTGAGGGAGCAGTACTTC

V gene: TRBV4-2
clone size: NA
D gene: NA
J gene: TRBJ2-3
CDR3 protein: CASSPAGQPTDTQYF
CDR3 DNA: TGTGCCAGCAGCCCCGCCGGACAGCCCACAGATACGCAGTATTTT

V gene: TRBV4-3
clone size: NA
D gene: NA
J gene: TRBJ1-5
CDR3 protein: CASSQERDQPQHF
CDR3 DNA: TGCGCCAGCAGCCAAGAAAGGGATCAGCCCCAGCATTTT

V gene: TRBV5-1
clone size: NA
D gene: NA
J gene: TRBJ1-1
CDR3 protein: CASSLESGTLNTEAFF
CDR3 DNA: TGCGCCAGCAGCTTGGAATCCGGGACATTAAACACTGAAGCTTTCTTT

V gene: TRBV28
clone size: NA
D gene: NA
J gene: TRBJ1-6
CDR3 protein: CATQTGLSNSPLHF
CDR3 DNA: TGTGCCACGCAAACAGGGTTGTCTAATTCACCCCTCCACTTT

V gene: TRBV18
clone size: NA
D gene: TRBD1
J gene: TRBJ1-2
CDR3 protein: CASSPLPDRGGYTF
CDR3 DNA: TGTGCCAGCTCACCCTTACCTGACAGGGGAGGCTACACCTTC

V gene: TRBV6-5
clone size: NA
D gene: TRBD1
J gene: TRBJ1-6
CDR3 protein: CASRGQGAGSPLHF
CDR3 DNA: TGTGCCAGCAGGGGACAGGGGGCAGGATCACCCCTCCACTTT

V gene: TRBV2
clone size: NA
D gene: NA
J gene: TRBJ1-2
CDR3 protein: CASSEQLGYGYTF
CDR3 DNA: TGTGCCAGCAGTGAACAGCTAGGGTATGGCTACACCTTC

V gene: TRBV6-5
clone size: NA
D gene: NA
J gene: TRBJ1-1
CDR3 protein: CASREGGLTSEAFF
CDR3 DNA: TGTGCCAGCAGGGAGGGGGGACTCACTTCTGAAGCTTTCTTT

V gene: TRBV15
clone size: NA
D gene: NA
J gene: TRBJ2-3
CDR3 protein: CATSSFTLPLTSTDTQYF
CDR3 DNA: TGTGCCACCAGCAGCTTTACACTCCCCCTCACTAGCACAGATACGCAGTATTTT

V gene: TRBV4-3
clone size: NA
D gene: NA
J gene: TRBJ1-4
CDR3 protein: CASSPLLQGPGEKLFF
CDR3 DNA: TGCGCCAGCAGCCCCCTGCTACAGGGCCCCGGTGAAAAACTGTTTTTT

V gene: TRBV5-1
clone size: NA
D gene: TRBD2
J gene: TRBJ2-3
CDR3 protein: CASSSTSGGDTQYF
CDR3 DNA: TGCGCCAGCAGCTCGACTAGCGGGGGAGATACGCAGTATTTT

V gene: TRBV12-3/TRBV12-4
clone size: NA
D gene: NA
J gene: TRBJ2-4
CDR3 protein: CASTSGLKNIQYF
CDR3 DNA: TGTGCCAGCACCTCTGGACTAAAAAACATTCAGTACTTC

V gene: TRBV4-2
clone size: few
D gene: TRBD1
J gene: TRBJ1-4
CDR3 protein: CASSPSAGGPEKLFF
CDR3 DNA: TGTGCCAGCAGCCCTTCGGCAGGGGGCCCTGAAAAACTGTTTTTT

V gene: TRBV6-6
clone size: NA
D gene: NA
J gene: TRBJ1-1
CDR3 protein: CASTRVGVNTEAFF
CDR3 DNA: TGTGCCAGCACCAGGGTGGGGGTGAACACTGAAGCTTTCTTT

V gene: TRBV24-1
clone size: few
D gene: NA
J gene: TRBJ1-5
CDR3 protein: CATSDHRSGSNQPQHF
CDR3 DNA: TGTGCCACCAGTGATCACAGGTCCGGGAGCAATCAGCCCCAGCATTTT

V gene: TRBV23-1
clone size: NA
D gene: NA
J gene: TRBJ2-3
CDR3 protein: CASSPAPGCTDTQYF
CDR3 DNA: TGCGCCAGCAGTCCGGCCCCTGGGTGCACAGATACGCAGTATTTT

V gene: TRBV28
clone size: NA
D gene: TRBD2
J gene: TRBJ2-1
CDR3 protein: CASSFTGGRREQFF
CDR3 DNA: TGTGCCAGCAGTTTCACGGGGGGGCGAAGGGAGCAGTTCTTC

V gene: TRBV3-1/TRBV3-2
clone size: NA
D gene: NA
J gene: TRBJ2-7
CDR3 protein: CASSQDNRLARPHEQYF
CDR3 DNA: TGTGCCAGCAGCCAAGATAATCGGCTAGCTCGCCCTCACGAGCAGTACTTC

V gene: TRBV20-1
clone size: NA
D gene: NA
J gene: TRBJ1-1
CDR3 protein: CSASSPGVTEAFF
CDR3 DNA: TGCAGTGCTAGTTCACCGGGTGTCACTGAAGCTTTCTTT

V gene: TRBV28
clone size: NA
D gene: NA
J gene: TRBJ1-2
CDR3 protein: CASRIGDYGYTF
CDR3 DNA: TGTGCCAGCAGGATCGGGGACTATGGCTACACCTTC

V gene: TRBV7-2
clone size: NA
D gene: NA
J gene: TRBJ2-7
CDR3 protein: CASTGPSQYEQYF
CDR3 DNA: TGTGCCAGCACAGGACCCTCCCAGTACGAGCAGTACTTC

V gene: TRBV29-1
clone size: NA
D gene: NA
J gene: TRBJ1-1
CDR3 protein: CSVEKGTNTEAFF
CDR3 DNA: TGCAGCGTTGAAAAGGGTACGAACACTGAAGCTTTCTTT

V gene: TRBV11-1
clone size: NA
D gene: NA
J gene: TRBJ2-5
CDR3 protein: CASSLARLANRETQYF
CDR3 DNA: TGTGCCAGCAGCTTAGCGAGACTTGCAAATCGAGAGACCCAGTACTTC

V gene: TRBV4-3
clone size: once
D gene: TRBD1
J gene: TRBJ2-1
CDR3 protein: CASSQEARGLGNEQFF
CDR3 DNA: TGCGCCAGCAGCCAAGAGGCCAGGGGGCTAGGGAATGAGCAGTTCTTC

V gene: TRBV4-1
clone size: once
D gene: TRBD2
J gene: TRBJ2-5
CDR3 protein: CASSQVSSGGARETQYF
CDR3 DNA: TGCGCCAGCAGCCAAGTATCGAGCGGGGGGGCCCGAGAGACCCAGTACTTC

V gene: TRBV3-1/TRBV3-2
clone size: NA
D gene: TRBD1
J gene: TRBJ1-1
CDR3 protein: CASSQGGGGGTEAFF
CDR3 DNA: TGTGCCAGCAGCCAGGGTGGAGGGGGCGGCACTGAAGCTTTCTTT

V gene: TRBV6-2/TRBV6-3
clone size: few
D gene: NA
J gene: TRBJ1-2
CDR3 protein: CASSYSTGTGYTF
CDR3 DNA: TGTGCCAGCAGTTACTCGACGGGGACTGGCTACACCTTC

V gene: TRBV7-9
clone size: NA
D gene: NA
J gene: TRBJ1-1
CDR3 protein: CASSRWVGESTEAFF
CDR3 DNA: TGTGCCAGCAGCCGGTGGGTCGGGGAAAGCACTGAAGCTTTCTTT

V gene: TRBV11-2
clone size: few
D gene: NA
J gene: TRBJ2-1
CDR3 protein: CASSSQGVEQFF
CDR3 DNA: TGTGCCAGCAGCTCACAAGGGGTTGAGCAGTTCTTC

V gene: TRBV12-3/TRBV12-4
clone size: NA
D gene: NA
J gene: TRBJ1-1
CDR3 protein: CASSFAVEAFF
CDR3 DNA: TGTGCCAGCAGTTTTGCGGTTGAAGCTTTCTTT

V gene: TRBV10-3
clone size: NA
D gene: NA
J gene: TRBJ1-1
CDR3 protein: CAISGPSRFRESTEAFF
CDR3 DNA: TGTGCCATCAGTGGGCCTTCCAGGTTTAGAGAGAGTACTGAAGCTTTCTTT

V gene: TRBV5-6
clone size: few
D gene: NA
J gene: TRBJ1-3
CDR3 protein: CASSLTPGGNTIYF
CDR3 DNA: TGTGCCAGCAGCTTAACTCCAGGGGGAAACACCATATATTTT

V gene: TRBV19
clone size: few
D gene: NA
J gene: TRBJ1-5
CDR3 protein: CASSPRTGGGQPQHF
CDR3 DNA: TGTGCCAGTAGTCCCCGGACGGGAGGGGGTCAGCCCCAGCATTTT

V gene: TRBV5-8
clone size: NA
D gene: TRBD1
J gene: TRBJ1-2
CDR3 protein: CASSTGQTNYGYTF
CDR3 DNA: TGTGCCAGCAGTACGGGACAGACTAACTATGGCTACACCTTC

V gene: TRBV7-2
clone size: NA
D gene: NA
J gene: TRBJ1-3
CDR3 protein: CASSSRGPSGNTIYF
CDR3 DNA: TGTGCCAGCAGCTCCCGGGGGCCATCTGGAAACACCATATATTTT

V gene: TRBV11-2
clone size: few
D gene: TRBD1
J gene: TRBJ1-2
CDR3 protein: CASSRNTGTGPDGYTF
CDR3 DNA: TGTGCCAGCAGCCGCAATACCGGGACAGGGCCGGATGGCTACACCTTC

V gene: TRBV3-1/TRBV3-2
clone size: few
D gene: TRBD2
J gene: TRBJ2-2
CDR3 protein: CASSQRSLAVNTGELFF
CDR3 DNA: TGTGCCAGCAGCCAAAGGTCCCTAGCGGTGAACACCGGGGAGCTGTTTTTT

V gene: TRBV7-9
clone size: NA
D gene: NA
J gene: TRBJ2-7
CDR3 protein: CASSFTGHSYEQYF
CDR3 DNA: TGTGCCAGCAGCTTTACGGGACACTCCTACGAGCAGTACTTC

V gene: TRBV4-3
clone size: NA
D gene: NA
J gene: TRBJ2-3
CDR3 protein: CASSGGAGYTDTQYF
CDR3 DNA: TGCGCCAGCAGCGGCGGTGCGGGGTACACAGATACGCAGTATTTT

V gene: TRBV20-1
clone size: NA
D gene: TRBD1
J gene: TRBJ2-7
CDR3 protein: CSASPRWDRDNEQYF
CDR3 DNA: TGCAGTGCTAGTCCGAGATGGGACAGGGATAACGAGCAGTACTTC

V gene: TRBV12-5
clone size: few
D gene: NA
J gene: TRBJ1-1
CDR3 protein: CASAGGAGTEAFF
CDR3 DNA: TGTGCTAGTGCCGGGGGGGCAGGCACTGAAGCTTTCTTT

V gene: TRBV6-5
clone size: NA
D gene: NA
J gene: TRBJ1-5
CDR3 protein: CASSYVSLVGNQPQHF
CDR3 DNA: TGTGCCAGCAGTTACGTCAGCTTAGTGGGCAATCAGCCCCAGCATTTT

V gene: TRBV6-1
clone size: NA
D gene: TRBD1
J gene: TRBJ1-2
CDR3 protein: CASSEGPGGVYGYTF
CDR3 DNA: TGTGCCAGCAGTGAAGGTCCAGGGGGCGTCTATGGCTACACCTTC

V gene: TRBV9
clone size: NA
D gene: TRBD1
J gene: TRBJ2-7
CDR3 protein: CASSVGTGVDEQYF
CDR3 DNA: TGTGCCAGCAGCGTCGGGACAGGGGTTGACGAGCAGTACTTC